These T cell receptor beta chains were read from a single sample in a study. TCRdb passed the RT-PCR reads through MiXCR, listing each CDR3 protein once. The table records about 680,000 distinct CDR3 sequences, approximately 15% of them present only once. The specimen sequenced was memory CD4+ T cells from blood. Every receptor here comes from a female donor in good health, serving as a healthy control. Both conserved end residues are part of each CDR3. A D gene is named only where the DNA matches it firmly. The size of a clone is reported for some rows only, either as once, few or many, or as a class for expanded clones.

j_call: TRBJ2-2
d_call: TRBD2
clone_size: -
v_call: TRBV6-1
cdr3_nt: TGTGCCAGCACACGGACTAGGGACACCGGGGAGCTGTTTTTT
cdr3_aa: CASTRTRDTGELFF

j_call: TRBJ2-4
d_call: -
clone_size: many
v_call: TRBV29-1
cdr3_nt: TGCAGCGTTTGGACGCAAAACATTCAGTACTTC
cdr3_aa: CSVWTQNIQYF

j_call: TRBJ2-5
d_call: TRBD2
clone_size: few
v_call: TRBV6-6
cdr3_nt: TGTGCCAGCAGTTACGGGGGGGGGACTAGCGGCAAAGAGACCCAGTACTTC
cdr3_aa: CASSYGGGTSGKETQYF

j_call: TRBJ1-2
d_call: -
clone_size: many
v_call: TRBV4-1
cdr3_nt: TGCGCCAGCAGCCAGGGGGACGGCTATGGCTACACCTTC
cdr3_aa: CASSQGDGYGYTF

j_call: TRBJ2-2
d_call: TRBD2
clone_size: -
v_call: TRBV7-2
cdr3_nt: TGTGCCGGCAGACTTAGCGGGACCGGGGAGCTGTTTTTT
cdr3_aa: CAGRLSGTGELFF

j_call: TRBJ2-1
d_call: TRBD1
clone_size: few
v_call: TRBV3-1
cdr3_nt: TGTGCCAGCAGCCGGGACAGGGTATTCCCGAATGAGCAGTTCTTC
cdr3_aa: CASSRDRVFPNEQFF

j_call: TRBJ2-7
d_call: -
clone_size: -
v_call: TRBV18
cdr3_nt: TGTGCCAGCTCACGGCGGGACAGCTCCTACGAGCAGTACTTC
cdr3_aa: CASSRRDSSYEQYF

j_call: TRBJ2-7
d_call: TRBD2
clone_size: -
v_call: TRBV7-9
cdr3_nt: TGTGCCAGCAGCTTATATCTAGCGGGAGGGCCTTACGAGCAGTACTTC
cdr3_aa: CASSLYLAGGPYEQYF

j_call: TRBJ2-7
d_call: TRBD2
clone_size: few
v_call: TRBV5-6
cdr3_nt: TGTGCCAGCAGCTCCCCTTATGAGCGGGGCTCCTACGAGCAGTACTTC
cdr3_aa: CASSSPYERGSYEQYF

j_call: TRBJ1-5
d_call: -
clone_size: -
v_call: TRBV6-4
cdr3_nt: TGTGCCAGCAGTGACCCCCCATGCGCTCAGCCCCAGCATTTT
cdr3_aa: CASSDPPCAQPQHF

j_call: TRBJ2-7
d_call: -
clone_size: many
v_call: TRBV21-1
cdr3_nt: TGTGCCAGCAGCAAGGGCCCATCCGAGTACGAGCAGTACTTC
cdr3_aa: CASSKGPSEYEQYF

j_call: TRBJ1-2
d_call: -
clone_size: -
v_call: TRBV30
cdr3_nt: TGTGCCTGGAAAGGGACGAGGGGATATGGCTACACCTTC
cdr3_aa: CAWKGTRGYGYTF

j_call: TRBJ1-5
d_call: -
clone_size: few
v_call: TRBV6-6
cdr3_nt: TGTGCCAGCAGTTATACCGGGAACAATCAGCCCCAGCATTTT
cdr3_aa: CASSYTGNNQPQHF

j_call: TRBJ2-3
d_call: -
clone_size: -
v_call: TRBV7-2
cdr3_nt: TGTGCCAGCAGCTTAGGGGACGACACAGATACGCAGTATTTT
cdr3_aa: CASSLGDDTDTQYF

j_call: TRBJ1-1
d_call: TRBD1
clone_size: -
v_call: TRBV3-1
cdr3_nt: TGTGCCAGCAGCCGGCGGGACAGAGAAGCTTTCTTT
cdr3_aa: CASSRRDREAFF

j_call: TRBJ2-3
d_call: -
clone_size: few
v_call: TRBV24-1
cdr3_nt: TGTGCCACCAGTGATATGGGGGCCATCACAGATACGCAGTATTTT
cdr3_aa: CATSDMGAITDTQYF

j_call: TRBJ2-1
d_call: -
clone_size: -
v_call: TRBV28
cdr3_nt: TGTGCCAGCCAGCGGTACAATGAGCAGTTCTTC
cdr3_aa: CASQRYNEQFF

j_call: TRBJ2-3
d_call: -
clone_size: few
v_call: TRBV7-2
cdr3_nt: TGTGCCAGCAGCCCACTGCAAGGCGGAGGGACAGATACGCAGTATTTT
cdr3_aa: CASSPLQGGGTDTQYF

j_call: TRBJ1-6
d_call: TRBD1
clone_size: few
v_call: TRBV27
cdr3_nt: TGTGCCAGCAGTCTCCAGGACAGGGTAACCCTCCACTTT
cdr3_aa: CASSLQDRVTLHF

j_call: TRBJ2-1
d_call: -
clone_size: few
v_call: TRBV5-1
cdr3_nt: TGCGCCAGCAGAGAGCAAACGCCGGACAATGAGCAGTTCTTC
cdr3_aa: CASREQTPDNEQFF

j_call: TRBJ1-5
d_call: TRBD1
clone_size: -
v_call: TRBV4-1
cdr3_nt: TGCGCCAGCAGCCAAGCGGGACAGGTAATCGAGCCCCAGCATTTT
cdr3_aa: CASSQAGQVIEPQHF

j_call: TRBJ1-2
d_call: -
clone_size: many
v_call: TRBV20-1
cdr3_nt: TGCAGTGCCCCAGGGGCAGGGACTAACTATGGCTACACCTTC
cdr3_aa: CSAPGAGTNYGYTF

j_call: TRBJ1-2
d_call: -
clone_size: many
v_call: TRBV20-1
cdr3_nt: TGCAGTGCGACCCGGGTCGACTATGGCTACACCTTC
cdr3_aa: CSATRVDYGYTF

j_call: TRBJ2-1
d_call: TRBD1
clone_size: few
v_call: TRBV7-2
cdr3_nt: TGTGCCAGCAGCTATCGGACAGGGGAAAATGAGCAGTTCTTC
cdr3_aa: CASSYRTGENEQFF

j_call: TRBJ1-6
d_call: -
clone_size: -
v_call: TRBV6-5
cdr3_nt: TGTGCCAGCAGTTCGACAGGAGGCTCCTATAATTCACCCCTCCACTTT
cdr3_aa: CASSSTGGSYNSPLHF

j_call: TRBJ1-1
d_call: -
clone_size: many
v_call: TRBV4-2
cdr3_nt: TGTGCCAGCAGCCAGGCAGAGTACCCCGAAGCTTTCTTT
cdr3_aa: CASSQAEYPEAFF